This is a list of T cell receptor beta chains from one sample in a study of T cell responses to AZD1222 COVID-19 vaccine. Clones were sequenced by immunoSEQ multiplex PCR, and TCRdb holds only the in-frame ones, with some missing. The sample includes 85,000 to 90,000 clones, approximately 90% of them seen just once. The specimen was peripheral blood, collected 28 days after the second AZD1222 dose. The source is an adult who received the AZD1222 COVID-19 vaccine. CDR3s leave out the opening cysteine and the closing phenylalanine or tryptophan. D genes are given only for firm matches.

>TRBD1|TRBV29-1
SVGQGLTEAF
>TRBD2|TRBV5-1
ASSLARVGAGGPPYEQY
>-|TRBV4-3
ASSQDEGLYGYT
>-|TRBV15
ATSRDQELGYGYT
>-|TRBV20-1
SASAMGTEAF
>-|TRBV28
ASSPEWEPTDTQY
>-|TRBV13
ASSLSFAGATEQF
>TRBD1|TRBV29-1
SVHRGLGLDEQF
>-|TRBV28
ASSLAQGFNQPQH
>-|TRBV29-1
SVVQRRGNEQF
>-|TRBV7-9
ASSLGQGGGYT
>-|TRBV5-5
ASIAGDPNYGYT
>TRBD2|TRBV11-2
ASSFSGMSTDTQY
>-|TRBV7-2
ASTPHSNLGETYEQY
>TRBD2|TRBV5-1
ASKQLADFTDTQY
>-|TRBV10-3
ATIPDRLSGNTIY
>TRBD2|TRBV7-9
ASSSGTSATDTQY
>-|TRBV7-9
ASSVPGLSSYEQY
>-|TRBV7-6
ASSLGVSETQY
>TRBD1|TRBV6-5
ASRGQANYGYT
>-|TRBV5-1
ASSENGDAVTTFYGYT
>TRBD1|TRBV5-1
ASSPGQGNTGELF
>-|TRBV30
AWSGDISYEQY
>-|TRBV15
ATSSERGAGQRYGYT
>TRBD1|TRBV18
ASSPPTGRYEQY
>-|TRBV28
ASSLPQYQETQY
>-|TRBV5-4
ASSLGQGTLTDTQY
>TRBD2|TRBV3-1/TRBV3-2
ASSQGIAGGNEQF
>-|TRBV5-4
ASSLFAGTNTEAF
>-|TRBV4-2
ASSQDQGSGEKLF
>TRBD2|TRBV7-2
ASSLLPGGAGVETQY